This note documents a single TCR beta chain sequence. With 6 bases clipped from V and 12 bases from J, the junction kept 12 bases outside the gene matches. The CDR3 has 15 residues. Germline CDR1 SNHLY, CDR2 FYNNEI. Clones were sequenced by immunoSEQ multiplex PCR, and TCRdb holds only the in-frame ones, with some missing. In the table there are roughly 200,000 clones, roughly 84% of which are singletons. This sample was taken from a study of blood T cell repertoires in COVID-19. Across the whole study: Sources were T cells, B-cell-depleted T cells, or PBMCs; the material itself was cDNA or gDNA.

The TCR originated in a woman older than 75 with acute or convalescent COVID-19. V is TRBV2 and J is TRBJ1-6, with 9 bases lining up with TRBD1. The sequencing input was peripheral blood. The CDR3 is CASRGGMGQGGPLHF. As DNA, the CDR3 is TGTGCCAGCAGAGGGGGTATGGGACAGGGCGGACCCCTCCACTTT. Complete variable domain (other parts from reference TRBV2 and TRBJ1-6): EPEVTQTPSHQVTQMGQEVILRCVPISNHLYFYWYRQILGQKVEFLVSFYNNEISEKSEIFDDQFSVERPDGSNFTLKIRSTKLEDSAMYFCASRGGMGQGGPLHFGNGTRLTVT.